Listed below are T cell receptor beta chains from one sample, sequenced in a study of OX40 agonist ivuxolimab in advanced cancers. Sequencing was performed with immunoSEQ multiplex PCR; in TCRdb, only in-frame clones are kept and a portion is missing. The data hold fewer than 85,000 clones, with approximately 80% observed a single time. The sample here was CD4+ or CD8+ T cells sorted from blood, taken in a trial of the OX40 agonist ivuxolimab. All receptors come from an adult with an advanced solid tumor such as melanoma, head and neck, liver or kidney cancer. Each CDR3 is given with its conserved first and last residue. The D gene is left open where the match is weak. The size field is filled for only some rows; it gives once, few, many or a size class.

>.|.|13|TRBV10-3|TRBJ1-1
CAITPGSNTEAFF
TGTGCCATCACCCCCGGGTCGAACACTGAAGCTTTCTTT
>TRBD2|.|16|TRBV7-9|TRBJ2-7
CASGKRGDSGVYEQYF
TGTGCCAGCGGCAAAAGAGGCGATAGCGGGGTTTACGAGCAGTACTTC
>.|once|14|TRBV18|TRBJ2-2
CASSDQTNTGELFF
TGTGCCAGCTCGGACCAAACGAACACCGGGGAGCTGTTTTTT
>TRBD1|.|13|TRBV5-5|TRBJ2-1
CASDKTGGYEQFF
TGTGCCAGCGATAAGACAGGGGGCTATGAGCAGTTCTTC
>.|.|14|TRBV9|TRBJ2-7
CASSATGGTYEQYF
TGTGCCAGCAGCGCCACCGGGGGTACCTACGAGCAGTACTTC
>.|.|16|TRBV27|TRBJ2-2
CASSSRRDPAWGELFF
TGTGCCAGCAGTTCCCGCCGGGACCCAGCTTGGGGGGAGCTGTTTTTT
>TRBD1|.|15|TRBV7-9|TRBJ2-1
CASRDRVSSYNEQFF
TGTGCCAGCAGGGACAGGGTTAGCTCCTACAATGAGCAGTTCTTC
>.|large|13|TRBV30|TRBJ1-5
CAWSVDSNQPQHF
TGTGCCTGGAGTGTTGACAGCAATCAGCCCCAGCATTTT
>.|once|13|TRBV6-1|TRBJ1-5
CASSEWGVQPQHF
TGTGCCAGCAGTGAATGGGGGGTTCAGCCCCAGCATTTT
>TRBD2|few|20|TRBV4-3|TRBJ2-1
CASSQDHELVAGGIYNEQFF
TGCGCCAGCAGCCAAGATCACGAGCTTGTGGCGGGAGGGATTTACAATGAGCAGTTCTTC
>TRBD2|.|14|TRBV6-5|TRBJ2-3
CASSPGGVTDTQYF
TGTGCCAGCAGCCCGGGGGGGGTAACAGATACGCAGTATTTT
>.|.|15|TRBV6-6|TRBJ2-1
CASSYPQQVYNEQFF
TGTGCCAGCAGTTACCCCCAGCAAGTCTACAATGAGCAGTTCTTC
>.|.|15|TRBV7-9|TRBJ2-2
CASSLGRTETGELFF
TGTGCCAGCAGCTTAGGGCGAACAGAAACCGGGGAGCTGTTTTTT
>TRBD1|.|15|TRBV7-2|TRBJ1-2
CASSSQQGVGHGYTF
TGTGCCAGCAGCTCGCAACAGGGGGTTGGGCATGGCTACACCTTC
>TRBD2|.|14|TRBV29-1|TRBJ2-7
CSVLLAGGTYEQYF
TGCAGCGTTTTGCTAGCGGGAGGGACCTACGAGCAGTACTTC
>TRBD2|.|15|TRBV4-2|TRBJ2-3
CASSQRTSGGETQYF
TGTGCCAGCAGCCAGAGGACTAGCGGGGGGGAGACGCAGTATTTT
>TRBD1|.|15|TRBV6-6|TRBJ1-3
CASSSRTGTGNTIYF
TGTGCCAGCAGTTCCCGGACAGGGACTGGAAACACCATATATTTT
>.|.|18|TRBV19|TRBJ2-3
CASSIEYSDSFFTDTQYF
TGTGCCAGTAGTATAGAGTATTCGGACAGTTTCTTCACAGATACGCAGTATTTT
>TRBD1|.|15|TRBV4-2|TRBJ1-4
CASSQDGGQGLHLFF
TGTGCCAGCAGCCAAGACGGGGGACAGGGCCTCCATCTGTTTTTT
>TRBD1|once|15|TRBV4-3|TRBJ2-7
CASSQYRGAPYEQYF
TGCGCCAGCAGCCAGTACAGGGGCGCCCCTTACGAGCAGTACTTC
>.|.|11|TRBV5-1|TRBJ2-7
CASSAGYEQYF
TGCGCCAGCAGCGCTGGTTACGAGCAGTACTTC
>.|.|15|TRBV5-1|TRBJ1-1
CASSLASGETSEAFF
TGCGCCAGCAGCTTGGCCTCGGGAGAGACCTCTGAAGCTTTCTTT
>.|once|13|TRBV30|TRBJ1-1
CAWSVRRNTEAFF
TGTGCCTGGAGTGTACGTAGGAACACTGAAGCTTTCTTT
>.|.|15|TRBV6-6|TRBJ2-3
CASSYSPGAQDTQYF
TGTGCCAGCAGTTACTCGCCAGGGGCGCAAGATACGCAGTATTTT
>.|.|16|TRBV5-1|TRBJ1-3
CASSLGGSGSGNTIYF
TGCGCCAGCAGCTTAGGGGGATCAGGCTCTGGAAACACCATATATTTT
>.|.|13|TRBV11-2|TRBJ1-1
CASSRTGNTEAFF
TGTGCCAGCAGCCGTACAGGGAACACTGAAGCTTTCTTT
>.|.|14|TRBV28|TRBJ2-3
CASTSGREVNTQYF
TGTGCCAGCACGAGCGGCCGCGAGGTGAATACGCAGTATTTT
>.|.|14|TRBV4-2|TRBJ2-1
CASSQDPGDDEQFF
TGTGCCAGCAGCCAAGACCCCGGGGACGATGAGCAGTTCTTC
>.|.|15|TRBV4-1|TRBJ2-2
CASSHPGRSTGELFF
TGCGCCAGCAGCCATCCCGGACGGTCCACCGGGGAGCTGTTTTTT
>TRBD1|.|15|TRBV6-1|TRBJ1-1
CASSAGQAMNTEAFF
TGTGCCAGCAGTGCTGGACAGGCCATGAACACTGAAGCTTTCTTT
>TRBD2|.|17|TRBV4-2|TRBJ2-5
CASSQEGVAGGQETQYF
TGTGCCAGCAGCCAGGAAGGGGTAGCGGGGGGGCAAGAGACCCAGTACTTC
>.|.|13|TRBV25-1|TRBJ1-2
CASSDGYFYGYTF
TGTGCCAGCAGTGATGGATACTTTTATGGCTACACCTTC
>TRBD1|.|11|TRBV6-5|TRBJ1-2
CASKQGDGYTF
TGTGCCAGTAAACAGGGGGATGGCTACACCTTC
>.|few|14|TRBV28|TRBJ1-1
CASSLGGTGREAFF
TGTGCCAGCAGCCTGGGCGGTACAGGGAGGGAAGCTTTCTTT
>.|.|16|TRBV18|TRBJ2-2
CASSLRTNSNTGELFF
TGTGCCAGCTCACTTCGGACAAACTCGAACACCGGGGAGCTGTTTTTT
>.|.|15|TRBV11-2|TRBJ2-5
CASSPRTQASETQYF
TGTGCCAGCAGCCCCCGGACACAAGCGTCGGAGACCCAGTACTTC
>.|.|15|TRBV7-2|TRBJ1-3
CASSTSSVAGNTIYF
TGTGCCAGCAGCACCTCATCTGTTGCTGGAAACACCATATATTTT
>.|.|15|TRBV9|TRBJ2-3
CASSADLFGTDTQYF
TGTGCCAGCAGCGCAGACCTCTTTGGCACAGATACGCAGTATTTT
>TRBD1|.|15|TRBV2|TRBJ2-2
CASSEGQGVAGELFF
TGTGCCAGCAGTGAAGGACAGGGGGTTGCCGGGGAGCTGTTTTTT
>.|few|12|TRBV28|TRBJ1-1
CASSLGVTEAFF
TGTGCCAGCAGTTTGGGGGTCACTGAAGCTTTCTTT
>TRBD1|.|14|TRBV5-6|TRBJ1-2
CASSLADRGVVYTF
TGTGCCAGCAGCTTGGCGGACAGGGGAGTAGTCTACACCTTC
>.|.|13|TRBV7-6|TRBJ1-2
CASSLTPNYGYTF
TGTGCCAGCAGCTTGACCCCTAACTATGGCTACACCTTC
>.|.|13|TRBV30|TRBJ1-5
CAWSVGGNQPQHF
TGTGCCTGGAGTGTAGGGGGAAATCAGCCCCAGCATTTT
>TRBD2|.|17|TRBV5-1|TRBJ2-1
CASSHSGTSGSYNEQFF
TGCGCCAGCAGTCATTCCGGGACTAGCGGTTCCTACAATGAGCAGTTCTTC
>.|.|15|TRBV28|TRBJ1-4
CASSSFGGVGEKLFF
TGTGCCAGCAGTTCCTTTGGGGGGGTGGGAGAAAAACTGTTTTTT
>TRBD1|.|15|TRBV28|TRBJ1-3
CASSLGGTGGNTIYF
TGTGCCAGCAGTTTAGGTGGGACAGGGGGAAACACCATATATTTT
>.|.|16|TRBV7-8|TRBJ1-6
CAIPLYWSSYNSPLHF
TGTGCCATCCCCCTTTACTGGAGCTCCTATAATTCACCCCTCCACTTT
>.|.|15|TRBV2|TRBJ2-3
CASSGQALNTDTQYF
TGTGCCAGCAGTGGGCAGGCCCTTAACACAGATACGCAGTATTTT
>TRBD1|.|13|TRBV7-2|TRBJ1-1
CASSKTGWIEAFF
TGTGCCAGCAGCAAGACAGGGTGGATTGAAGCTTTCTTT
>.|.|17|TRBV5-1|TRBJ2-3
CASSITGTPIPTDTQYF
TGCGCCAGCAGCATAACCGGGACTCCAATACCCACAGATACGCAGTATTTT
>TRBD1|.|14|TRBV10-3|TRBJ2-3
CAISGGQSTDTQYF
TGTGCCATCAGTGGGGGACAGAGCACAGATACGCAGTATTTT
>.|few|16|TRBV28|TRBJ1-6
CASSFPRQLHNSPLHF
TGTGCCAGCAGTTTCCCCAGGCAATTACATAATTCACCCCTCCACTTT
>TRBD1|.|16|TRBV5-6|TRBJ1-5
CASSSRDRGANQPQHF
TGTGCCAGCAGCTCCCGGGACAGGGGAGCCAATCAGCCCCAGCATTTT
>TRBD2|.|16|TRBV4-3|TRBJ2-1
CASSQVAGPAGGAAFF
TGCGCCAGCAGCCAAGTCGCAGGTCCGGCGGGAGGTGCTGCGTTCTTC